A selection of T cell receptor beta chains follows, all from one sample in a study of blood T cell repertoires in COVID-19. Clones were read by immunoSEQ multiplex PCR, and TCRdb kept only the in-frame ones, dropping some. Of 75,000 to 100,000 clones in the sample, roughly four fifths were seen once. Sequenced input: peripheral blood. These receptors all come from a human donor in a cohort sampled during active COVID-19. The CDR3 runs from the conserved cysteine through the conserved F or W. A D gene is named only where the DNA matches it firmly. A clone size is listed for some rows: how often the clone was seen (once, few, many), or a class if it is expanded.

>TRBV6-5|TRBJ1-3|NA|NA
TGTGCCAGCACCATGGACGGGGGGTACGGAAACACCATATATTTT
CASTMDGGYGNTIYF
>TRBV29-1|TRBJ2-2|NA|TRBD1
TGCAGTGTGATGGGGACAGATAACACCGGGGAGCTGTTTTTT
CSVMGTDNTGELFF
>TRBV7-2|TRBJ1-2|NA|TRBD1
TGTGCCAGCAGCTTTAAGTCCGGGACAGGGGCCGCGTACACCTTC
CASSFKSGTGAAYTF
>TRBV19|TRBJ1-2|NA|TRBD1
TGTGCCGGACGGACAGGGCGGAATGGCTACACCTTC
CAGRTGRNGYTF
>TRBV6-5|TRBJ2-1|NA|NA
TGTGCCAGCAGTACGTATCGGGAAGGTGAGCAGTTCTTC
CASSTYREGEQFF
>TRBV7-9|TRBJ1-1|NA|TRBD1
TGTGCCAGCAGCTTTTCCGACTTTGGGACAGGCTACGAGGCTTTCTTT
CASSFSDFGTGYEAFF
>TRBV5-5|TRBJ1-2|NA|NA
TGTGCCAGCAGCTTTGGCGGTCCTTATGGCTACACCTTC
CASSFGGPYGYTF
>TRBV25-1|TRBJ2-5|NA|TRBD2
TGTGCCAGCAGTGAGGCACGACTAGCGGGTAAAGAGACCCAGTACTTC
CASSEARLAGKETQYF
>TRBV19|TRBJ1-2|NA|TRBD1
TGTGCCAGTACCCCCCGGGACAGGGATGGCTACACCTTC
CASTPRDRDGYTF
>TRBV5-4|TRBJ2-2|once|TRBD1
TGTGCCAGCAGTCGTAGACAGGGCCGAGCCGGGGAGCTGTTTTTT
CASSRRQGRAGELFF
>TRBV2|TRBJ1-2|few|TRBD1
TGTGCCAGCAGTGACCCGACAGGGGACTATGGCTACACCTTC
CASSDPTGDYGYTF
>TRBV10-1|TRBJ2-7|few|TRBD2
TGCGCCAGCAGTGAACGGGCGGGGGGGCTCGAGCAGTACTTC
CASSERAGGLEQYF
>TRBV18|TRBJ2-1|NA|NA
TGTGCCAGCGCCAGGGCTTTAACGGTCACCAATGAGCAGTTCTTC
CASARALTVTNEQFF
>TRBV7-2|TRBJ2-3|NA|TRBD2
TGTGCCAGCAGCTTAGCGTCAGCGGGGCCCCGCACAGATACGCAGTATTTT
CASSLASAGPRTDTQYF
>TRBV2|TRBJ2-7|NA|NA
TGTGCCAGCAGGGAGAGCACTACCCATACCTACGAGCAGTACTTC
CASRESTTHTYEQYF
>TRBV10-1|TRBJ1-1|NA|TRBD1
TGCGCCACCTCAATGGGCAGGGGGCCCATGAACACTGAAGCTTTCTTT
CATSMGRGPMNTEAFF
>TRBV24-1|TRBJ1-5|NA|TRBD1
TGTGCCACCAGTGATAAGGGACAGGGTTCTCAGCCCCAGCATTTT
CATSDKGQGSQPQHF
>TRBV23-1|TRBJ2-2|NA|TRBD2
TGCGCCAGCAGTCAATGGATCCCGCGGGGGGAAGTGAGCGGGGAGCTGTTTTTT
CASSQWIPRGEVSGELFF
>TRBV7-3|TRBJ2-5|NA|NA
TGTGCCAGCAGCTTAATGGGGCAGGGCCAAGAGACCCAGTACTTC
CASSLMGQGQETQYF
>TRBV11-1|TRBJ2-1|NA|NA
TGTGCCAGCAGCTTAGTCAACAATGAGCAGTTCTTC
CASSLVNNEQFF
>TRBV3-1/TRBV3-2|TRBJ1-2|NA|TRBD1
TGTGCCAGCAGCTACAAAGGGGGCGCGGGCGGCTACACCTTC
CASSYKGGAGGYTF
>TRBV27|TRBJ1-5|NA|TRBD1
TGTGCCAGCTCGACGACAGGGACGTTTAGGAGCAATCAGCCCCAGCATTTT
CASSTTGTFRSNQPQHF
>TRBV3-1/TRBV3-2|TRBJ1-4|NA|NA
TGTGCCAGCAGCCCCAGGCAGGGGGAAAAACTGTTTTTT
CASSPRQGEKLFF
>TRBV5-1|TRBJ2-7|NA|TRBD1
TGCGCCAGCAGCTTGGGGGACAGGGGAGGCTACGAGCAGTACTTC
CASSLGDRGGYEQYF
>TRBV2|TRBJ1-5|once|TRBD1
TGTGCCAGCAGAGACAGGGGAGGTCAGCCCCAGCATTTT
CASRDRGGQPQHF
>TRBV15|TRBJ2-7|once|TRBD2
TGTGCCACCAGCAGTCTAGCGGAAAGCTCCTACGAGCAGTACTTC
CATSSLAESSYEQYF